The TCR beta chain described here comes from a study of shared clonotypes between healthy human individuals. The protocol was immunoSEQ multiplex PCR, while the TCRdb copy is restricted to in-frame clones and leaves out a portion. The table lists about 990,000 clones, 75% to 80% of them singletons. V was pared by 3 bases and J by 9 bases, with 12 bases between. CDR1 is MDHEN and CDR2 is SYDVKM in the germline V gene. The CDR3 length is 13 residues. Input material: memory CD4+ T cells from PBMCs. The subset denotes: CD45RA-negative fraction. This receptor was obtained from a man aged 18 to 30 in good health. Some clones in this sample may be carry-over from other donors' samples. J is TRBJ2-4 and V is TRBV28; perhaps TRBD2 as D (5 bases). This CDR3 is CASSFFGGGIQYF. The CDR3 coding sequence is TGTGCCAGCAGTTTTTTCGGAGGAGGCATTCAGTACTTC.